Sequencing of this T cell receptor beta chain was carried out in a study of T-cell memory formation after mild COVID-19. Study in general: In these data, TCR clusters were largely donor specific.

Study-wide findings and caveats: Mainly CM and EM harbored the contracting CD4+ clones; mainly EMRA harbored the CD8+ ones. What remained unconfirmed was the SARS-CoV-2 specificity of second-wave clones peaking on day 37.

Researchers used 5'RACE with constant-segment primers to make TCR alpha and TCR beta cDNA libraries that carry sample barcodes and UMIs. TCRdb re-called the 5' RACE reads through MiXCR, storing one row per CDR3 protein. Among 90,000 to 120,000 distinct CDR3 sequences listed, approximately 14% were seen once. This clonotype was picked up a small number of times. What it binds is not known. Germline loops: CDR1 MNHNY, CDR2 SVGAGI (reference sequence). V was shortened by 0 bases and J by 4 bases, with 19 bases between the two germline ends. The CDR3 length is 18 residues. The sequencing sample was made of PBMCs or a T cell subset sorted from them (not recorded which). The genes are TRBV6-6 and TRBJ1-5; D possibly corresponds to TRBD1 (6 bases). The TCR comes from a man between 18 and 35 years old who had mild COVID-19 (a few samples of this study predate the infection). Cell type and time point are not known. CDR3 sequence reads: CASSYSDLADRRNQPQHF. CDR3 coding DNA: TGTGCCAGCAGTTACTCGGACCTAGCCGACAGGCGGAATCAGCCCCAGCATTTT.